This record concerns one TCR beta chain sequence. Its antigen is not known. Germline V lookup: CDR1 SGHTA, CDR2 FQGTGA. The V and J ends lost 5 bases and 7 bases, in that order; junction bases with no gene match: 7. The CDR3 consists of 13 residues. Presence of unique molecular identifiers characterized the TCR beta cDNA libraries. cDNA molecules numbering around 500,000 came from approximately 1 to 10 million T cells. A single record per CDR3 protein comes from TCRdb applying MiXCR to the PCR reads. The data contain roughly 430,000 distinct CDR3 sequences, roughly 40% of them singletons. This record comes from a study of post-analysis software for immune sequencing data. Looking at the study overall: Both relapsing-remitting and secondary progressive multiple sclerosis featured among the disease courses, as did progressive-relapsing multiple sclerosis.

Points from the study as a whole: Significantly lower normalized Chao1 diversity was found in patients with multiple sclerosis relative to controls. Several TRBV segments (TRBV5-6, TRBV5-1 and TRBV20-1 among them) occurred more frequently in patients than in controls.

This TCR was sampled from a girl aged 2 to 10 with multiple sclerosis. The genes are TRBV7-3 and TRBJ1-2, with TRBD1 matching 7 bases. Sequencing was carried out using blood. Written as DNA, the CDR3 is TGTGCCAGCAGCCTGACAGGGATCAGTGGCTACACCTTC. This gives the protein CASSLTGISGYTF.